The 31 T cell receptor beta chains below were found in one sample sequenced in a study of shared T cell receptors in the human thymus. Method: immunoSEQ multiplex PCR; TCRdb's copy keeps in-frame clones and lacks some. The profile shows roughly 660,000 clones, around 89% of them singletons. These data also featured in a second study, about human thymus T cells.

Material: thymocytes. The receptor set was obtained from a boy under two years old with a congenital heart defect.

This chain joins TRBV5-1 and TRBJ2-7, with TRBD2 as a possible D gene (6 bases). The CDR3 length is 15 residues. CDR1 is SGHRS and CDR2 is YFSETQ in the germline V gene. V was cut by 0 bases and J by 2 bases, with 12 bases left in between. The CDR3: CASSLGLGVPYEQYF. DNA of the CDR3: TGCGCCAGCAGCTTGGGACTAGGGGTGCCCTACGAGCAGTACTTC.

The rearrangement joins TRBV25-1 to TRBJ2-7; D gene unclear. This CDR3 comprises 12 residues. The germline gives CDR1 MGHDK, CDR2 SYGVNS. The ends were cut back, 3 bases at V and 2 bases at J, with 5 bases in the middle. CDR3 sequence reads: CASSDPAYEQYF. The CDR3 DNA follows: TGTGCCAGCAGTGATCCTGCCTACGAGCAGTACTTC.

The chain combines TRBV29-1 with TRBJ2-1; D is possibly TRBD2 (5 bases). CDR3 length: 13 amino acids. Germline V gene sequence: CDR1 SQVTM, CDR2 ANQGSEA. The V end lost 8 bases, the J end lost 8 bases, and 19 bases lay between the germline ends. In DNA form, the CDR3 reads TGCAGCCACGGTTCCGTTACTAGGGATGAGCAGTTCTTC. This codes for CSHGSVTRDEQFF.

The chain joins TRBV4-2 to TRBJ2-2; D possibly corresponds to TRBD2 (5 bases). The CDR3 covers 18 residues. V was shortened by 0 bases and J by 0 bases, with 14 bases between the two germline ends. CDR1 is LGHNA, CDR2 YNFKEQ, per germline. This CDR3 reads CASSQEPPRRPNTGELFF. DNA of the CDR3: TGTGCCAGCAGCCAAGAACCCCCCCGGAGGCCGAACACCGGGGAGCTGTTTTTT.

The genes are TRBV7-2 and TRBJ2-1, with TRBD1 matching over 10 bases. The germline gives CDR1 SGHTA, CDR2 FQGNSA. Trimming took 5 bases from V and 9 from J; bases not matched to a gene: 10. The CDR3 is 15 residues long. The CDR3 DNA is TGTGCCAGCAGCCGGGGGGGACAGGGGAGCGGTGAGCAGTTCTTC. Its translation: CASSRGGQGSGEQFF.

This clone was observed a single time. The chain employs TRBV29-1 and TRBJ1-2; the D is unclear. V dropped 0 bases and J dropped 3 bases, with 8 bases sitting between them. This CDR3 is built from 13 residues. Germline CDR1 reads SQVTM; CDR2 reads ANQGSEA. In nucleotides, the CDR3 is TGCAGCGTTGAAGATCCTAGTGACTATGGCTACACCTTC. Translating gives CSVEDPSDYGYTF.

CDR3 DNA sequence: TGTGCCAGCAGGGGGGCTGAGCAGTACTTC. It translates to CASRGAEQYF. This chain joins TRBV25-1 and TRBJ2-5, with D possibly being TRBD1 (6 bases). The V end was cut by 6 bases, the J end by 11 bases, with 10 bases between. CDR1 is MGHDK, CDR2 SYGVNS, per germline. This CDR3 has 10 residues.

The V gene is TRBV27, the J gene TRBJ2-7; 7 nucleotides line up with TRBD1. The junction had 7 bases not matched to a gene; V was cut back by 6 bases and J by 5 bases. This CDR3 spans 13 amino acids. CDR1 and CDR2 (germline): MNHEY, SMNVEV (reference sequence). The CDR3 sequence: CASRVQGIDEQYF. CDR3 nucleotides: TGTGCCAGCAGAGTACAGGGGATTGACGAGCAGTACTTC.

This rearrangement joins TRBV5-4 to TRBJ2-1; 7 positions agree with TRBD2. Germline V gene data show CDR1 as SGHNT and CDR2 as YYREEE (reference sequence). The CDR3 is 18 residues long. Trimming removed 0 bases from V and 5 bases from J; junction bases left unmatched: 14. The CDR3 reads CASSLGLAVAPPNNEQFF. The DNA of the CDR3 is TGTGCCAGCAGCTTGGGGCTAGCGGTCGCGCCACCGAACAATGAGCAGTTCTTC.

This clone was seen only once. The CDR3 loop is CAWRPGFTYEQYF. The CDR3 nucleotides read TGTGCCTGGAGACCGGGATTTACCTACGAGCAGTACTTC. The chain is built from TRBV30 and TRBJ2-7; tentatively, D is TRBD2 (5 bases). CDR1 is GTSNPN and CDR2 is SVGIG in the germline V gene (reference sequence). The CDR3 is 13 residues long. The V end lost 3 bases, the J end lost 2 bases, and 11 bases lay between the germline ends. The whole variable domain, remainder taken from reference TRBV30 and TRBJ2-7, is SQTIHQWPATLVQPVGSPLSLECTVEGTSNPNLYWYRQAAGRGLQLLFYSVGIGQISSEVPQNLSASRPQDRQFILSSKKLLLSDSGFYLCAWRPGFTYEQYFGPGTRLTVT.

The V and J genes are TRBV11-2 and TRBJ2-3; D might be TRBD2 (6 bases). This CDR3 region has 16 residues. Trimming shortened V by 0 bases and J by 0 bases, and 10 bases separated the two germline ends. The V gene's germline CDR1 is SGHAT and CDR2 FQNNGV. The CDR3 protein is CASSLDGGLSTDTQYF. The DNA of the CDR3 is TGTGCCAGCAGCTTAGATGGAGGACTAAGCACAGATACGCAGTATTTT. The whole variable domain, remainder taken from reference TRBV11-2 and TRBJ2-3, is EAGVAQSPRYKIIEKRQSVAFWCNPISGHATLYWYQQILGQGPKLLIQFQNNGVVDDSQLPKDRFSAERLKGVDSTLKIQPAKLEDSAVYLCASSLDGGLSTDTQYFGPGTRLTVL.

This rearrangement joins TRBV9 to TRBJ2-5; 7 positions agree with TRBD2. V trimming: 6 bases; J trimming: 0 bases; junction bases outside the gene matches: 8. CDR1 SGDLS and CDR2 YYNGEE come from the germline V gene. This CDR3 is 15 amino acids long. In DNA, the CDR3 is TGTGCCAGCACCCGACTAGCCGACGACCAAGAGACCCAGTACTTC. Protein sequence: CASTRLADDQETQYF. The whole variable domain, filled in from reference TRBV9 and TRBJ2-5, reads DSGVTQTPKHLITATGQRVTLRCSPRSGDLSVYWYQQSLDQGLQFLIQYYNGEERAKGNILERFSAQQFPDLHSELNLSSLELGDSALYFCASTRLADDQETQYFGPGTRLLVL.

This chain joins TRBV4-3 and TRBJ2-1, with 8 positions matching TRBD2. Unmatched junction bases numbered 12, after V lost 0 bases and J lost 8 bases. This CDR3 has 17 residues. Germline V gene data show CDR1 as LGHNA and CDR2 as YSLEER. In DNA, the CDR3 is TGCGCCAGCAGCCAAGATTGGGGGACTAGAAACTTCCATGAGCAGTTCTTC. Encoded protein: CASSQDWGTRNFHEQFF.

The J gene is TRBJ2-1, the V gene TRBV6-4; possible D gene TRBD2, 6 bases. V was trimmed by 0 bases and J by 2 bases, leaving 11 bases between them. The CDR3 runs to 16 residues. Germline V CDR1 and CDR2: MRHNA, SNTAGT. CDR3 coding DNA: TGTGCCAGCAGTGACTCCCACAGCGGGCCCTACAATGAGCAGTTCTTC. Translated, it gives CASSDSHSGPYNEQFF.

This clone was recorded a few times. The chain has TRBV7-2 and TRBJ2-1; 11 bases align to TRBD2. CDR1 and CDR2 (germline): SGHTA, FQGNSA. The CDR3 runs 16 residues. V trimming: 6 bases; J trimming: 6 bases; junction bases outside the gene matches: 10. CDR3 nucleotides: TGTGCCAGCAGATGCCCGACTAGCGGGACCCCCAATGAGCAGTTCTTC. Translation gives CASRCPTSGTPNEQFF. Full variable domain (missing parts from reference TRBV7-2 and TRBJ2-1): GAGVSQSPSNKVTEKGKDVELRCDPISGHTALYWYRQSLGQGLEFLIYFQGNSAPDKSGLPSDRFSAERTGGSVSTLTIQRTQQEDSAVYLCASRCPTSGTPNEQFFGPGTRLTVL.

The chain couples TRBV30 to TRBJ2-5; maybe TRBD1 (6 bases). Germline CDR1 and CDR2: GTSNPN and SVGIG (reference sequence). CDR3 length: 13 residues. Between the trimmed V and J ends, which lost 2 bases and 3 bases, there was a span of 10 bases. Written as DNA, the CDR3 is TGTGCCTGGAGTTTTCCAGGGGAAGAGACCCAGTACTTC. Translation gives CAWSFPGEETQYF.

J is TRBJ1-4 and V is TRBV14; 8 nucleotides line up with TRBD1. This CDR3 contains 17 residues. Germline CDR1 is SGHDN and CDR2 is FVKESK. V trimming: 0 bases; J trimming: 3 bases; junction bases outside the gene matches: 6. The CDR3 sequence is CASSQDPGQGANEKLFF. The CDR3 DNA reads TGTGCCAGCAGCCAAGATCCCGGACAGGGAGCTAATGAAAAACTGTTTTTT.

CDR3 loop: CASSFWTAGELFF. CDR3 nucleotide sequence: TGTGCCAGCAGTTTCTGGACTGCGGGAGAGCTGTTTTTT. The rearrangement joins TRBV28 to TRBJ2-2, with D possibly being TRBD2 (6 bases). CDR1 MDHEN and CDR2 SYDVKM come from the germline V gene. Trimming took off 3 bases at V and 11 bases at J, with 13 bases between the two ends. The CDR3 is 13 residues long.

The rearrangement uses TRBV29-1 and TRBJ2-2; D gene ambiguous. Deletions cut 4 bases from V and 3 bases from J, with 6 bases between. The CDR3 runs 12 residues. CDR1 is SQVTM and CDR2 is ANQGSEA in the germline V gene. The CDR3: CSVGWHTGELFF. CDR3 DNA: TGCAGCGTTGGGTGGCACACCGGGGAGCTGTTTTTT.

V is TRBV6-1 and J is TRBJ2-7; maybe TRBD1 (5 bases). The germline CDR1 and CDR2 sequences are MNHNS and SASEGT. The ends were cut back, 6 bases at V and 4 bases at J, with 19 bases in the middle. This CDR3 has 15 amino acids. In DNA form, the CDR3 reads TGTGCCAGCAGGGGGCATCGATGGCCGGTTTACGAGCAGTACTTC. Its protein product is CASRGHRWPVYEQYF.

This chain links TRBV28 with TRBJ1-1, with 8 bases lining up with TRBD1. The ends lost 4 bases at V and 5 bases at J; junction bases unmatched: 9. Germline CDR1 MDHEN, CDR2 SYDVKM. CDR3 size: 15 residues. The CDR3 is CASSSRQGWETEAFF. In DNA form, the CDR3 reads TGTGCCAGCAGTTCCAGACAGGGGTGGGAAACTGAAGCTTTCTTT.

This clone was seen a single time. The chain is built from TRBV4-3 and TRBJ2-7, with TRBD1 matching 9 bases. The germline gives CDR1 LGHNA, CDR2 YSLEER. J was trimmed by 5 bases and V by 0 bases; bases with no gene match: 5. This CDR3 contains 15 residues. Written as DNA, the CDR3 is TGCGCCAGCAGCCAAGACGGGACAGGGATTGACGAGCAGTACTTC. Amino acid sequence: CASSQDGTGIDEQYF.

The V gene is TRBV5-4, the J gene TRBJ2-1, with D perhaps matching TRBD2 (6 bases). Per germline, CDR1 SGHNT and CDR2 YYREEE (reference sequence). This CDR3 contains 15 residues. V lost 4 bases to trimming and J lost 0 bases, with 11 bases between them. This chain's CDR3 is CASSGSGSSYNEQFF. In nucleotides, the CDR3 is TGTGCCAGCAGCGGTAGCGGATCCTCCTACAATGAGCAGTTCTTC. The full variable domain, rest sourced from reference TRBV5-4 and TRBJ2-1, is ETGVTQSPTHLIKTRGQQVTLRCSSQSGHNTVSWYQQALGQGPQFIFQYYREEENGRGNFPPRFSGLQFPNYSSELNVNALELDDSALYLCASSGSGSSYNEQFFGPGTRLTVL.

The chain employs TRBV19 and TRBJ2-1; D perhaps matches TRBD2 (6 bases). Trimming pared 8 bases from V and 7 bases from J, leaving 18 bases between. The germline V gene has CDR1 LNHDA and CDR2 SQIVND (reference sequence). The CDR3 contains 14 residues. The CDR3 sequence: CASAPGTGRNEQFF. The CDR3 DNA is TGTGCCAGTGCGCCGGGGACGGGGAGGAATGAGCAGTTCTTC.

The chain is built from TRBV29-1 and TRBJ2-1; D possibly corresponds to TRBD1 (6 bases). There are 15 residues in the CDR3. V lost 6 bases, J lost 3 bases, and 18 bases lay in between. Germline loops: CDR1 SQVTM, CDR2 ANQGSEA. For the CDR3, the DNA is TGCAGCGTGGGCACCCACAGGGAAGTCTACAATGAGCAGTTCTTC. Translated, it gives CSVGTHREVYNEQFF.

Note on this clone: The sample carries other DNA sequences with the same CDR3. This chain uses TRBV19 with TRBJ2-7; D is uncertain. This CDR3 spans 17 amino acids. Germline loops: CDR1 LNHDA, CDR2 SQIVND (reference sequence). Deletions cut 9 bases from V and 3 bases from J, with 27 bases between. In nucleotides, the CDR3 is TGTGCCAGCACCCAATCTCACTACTTGAAGAGTATCTACGAGCAGTACTTC. Its protein product is CASTQSHYLKSIYEQYF. The whole variable domain, remainder taken from reference TRBV19 and TRBJ2-7, is DGGITQSPKYLFRKEGQNVTLSCEQNLNHDAMYWYRQDPGQGLRLIYYSQIVNDFQKGDIAEGYSVSREKKESFPLTVTSAQKNPTAFYLCASTQSHYLKSIYEQYFGPGTRLTVT.

The chain links TRBV19 to TRBJ2-1; TRBD2 aligns across 7 bases. The germline gives CDR1 LNHDA, CDR2 SQIVND (reference sequence). This CDR3 has 18 amino acids. V was pared by 2 bases and J by 5 bases, with 15 bases of the junction left unmatched. The CDR3 DNA is TGTGCCAGTAGTATAACCCATACTAGCGCGCTTTTAAACAATGAGCAGTTCTTC. Its translation is CASSITHTSALLNNEQFF. Complete variable domain (other parts from reference TRBV19 and TRBJ2-1): DGGITQSPKYLFRKEGQNVTLSCEQNLNHDAMYWYRQDPGQGLRLIYYSQIVNDFQKGDIAEGYSVSREKKESFPLTVTSAQKNPTAFYLCASSITHTSALLNNEQFFGPGTRLTVL.

V usage is TRBV12-2 and J usage is TRBJ2-7; TRBD1 reflects the table's D call only, with no check against the DNA. TRBV12-2 counts as a pseudogene. There are 17 residues in the CDR3. The CDR3 nucleotides read TGTGCAAGTCGCTTAGGGGGCCGGGACAGGGCAAAGGGCGAGCAGTACTTC. Translated: CASRLGGRDRAKGEQYF.

CDR3 sequence reads: CASSSRRDSGPDTQYF. The CDR3 DNA is TGTGCCAGCAGCTCCCGGCGGGACTCCGGTCCAGATACGCAGTATTTT. The chain has TRBV7-9 and TRBJ2-3, with a tentative D call TRBD2 (6 bases). The germline V and J ends were trimmed by 4 bases and 4 bases, with 18 bases remaining between them. The germline gives CDR1 SEHNR, CDR2 FQNEAQ (reference sequence). This CDR3 contains 16 residues.

The sample holds a few counts of this clone. The chain carries TRBV28 and TRBJ1-1; weak D call: TRBD1 (6 bases). Germline V gives CDR1 MDHEN, CDR2 SYDVKM. V was pared by 2 bases and J by 0 bases, with 10 bases between. This CDR3 comprises 15 residues. CDR3 sequence reads: CASSLPGAMNTEAFF. The CDR3 DNA sequence: TGTGCCAGCAGTTTACCAGGGGCGATGAACACTGAAGCTTTCTTT.

The rearrangement uses TRBV6-5 and TRBJ2-1, with TRBD2 matching 8 bases. The CDR3 consists of 16 residues. The ends lost 2 bases at V and 8 bases at J; junction bases unmatched: 11. In germline, CDR1 is MNHEY, CDR2 SVGAGI. The CDR3 DNA sequence: TGTGCCAGCAGTTACCAGAGCGGGAGTGTTCTCCATGAGCAGTTCTTC. Translated: CASSYQSGSVLHEQFF.